The clone carrying this T cell receptor beta chain was picked up a small number of times. Its specificity is not known. Using unique molecular identifiers, the investigators prepared the TCRbeta library. TCRdb itself ran the PCR reads through MiXCR, one entry per CDR3 protein. The sample carries fewer than 750,000 distinct CDR3 sequences, 25% to 30% recorded once. This sample is part of a study of T-cell reconstitution after alpha-beta-depleted transplantation in children. Study results and caveats: Fresh T-cell production supplied most of the T-cell counts and diversity seen one year after transplant.

V lost 0 bases and J lost 4, with 14 bases in between. Looked up from germline, CDR1 is SGHRS and CDR2 is YFSETQ. The length of the CDR3 is 16 residues. The chain uses TRBV5-1 and TRBJ1-5; D unresolved. This receptor was identified in a boy younger than two with Wiskott-Aldrich syndrome, due to receive a stem cell transplant. Here the sequenced sample was PBMCs, taken before TCRalphabeta/CD19-depleted stem cell transplant. This chain's CDR3 is CASSLGPLQLNQPQHF. CDR3 coding DNA: TGCGCCAGCAGCTTGGGCCCCCTACAGCTAAATCAGCCCCAGCATTTT.